Following are 2 T cell receptor beta chains from one sample sequenced in a study of glioma-infiltrating T cells after dendritic cell vaccination. Assay: immunoSEQ multiplex PCR; the TCRdb copy retains only in-frame clones and omits some. The sample comprises 30,000 to 40,000 clones, around 80% of which are singletons, and roughly 7.7% rests with the top ten. The sequencing here drew on blood, taken before dendritic cell vaccination. The source of these receptors is a human donor with glioblastoma.

J is TRBJ1-1 and V is TRBV29-1; TRBD1 might be the D (5 bases). The germline V gene has CDR1 SQVTM and CDR2 ANQGSEA. The CDR3 has 13 amino acids. Trimming took 2 bases from V and 6 from J, leaving 13 bases between them. CDR3 protein: CSVEWGQGSEAFF. Here the CDR3 DNA reads TGCAGCGTTGAATGGGGCCAAGGGTCTGAAGCTTTCTTT.

The chain combines TRBV19 with TRBJ2-4; D possibly corresponds to TRBD1 (5 bases). CDR1 and CDR2 (germline): LNHDA, SQIVND (reference sequence). The V end was cut by 3 bases, the J end by 5 bases, with 17 bases between. The CDR3 is 16 amino acids. CDR3 in DNA: TGTGCCAGTAGTATGACGGCAGGGAAGGGGCAAAACATTCAGTACTTC. It codes for CASSMTAGKGQNIQYF.